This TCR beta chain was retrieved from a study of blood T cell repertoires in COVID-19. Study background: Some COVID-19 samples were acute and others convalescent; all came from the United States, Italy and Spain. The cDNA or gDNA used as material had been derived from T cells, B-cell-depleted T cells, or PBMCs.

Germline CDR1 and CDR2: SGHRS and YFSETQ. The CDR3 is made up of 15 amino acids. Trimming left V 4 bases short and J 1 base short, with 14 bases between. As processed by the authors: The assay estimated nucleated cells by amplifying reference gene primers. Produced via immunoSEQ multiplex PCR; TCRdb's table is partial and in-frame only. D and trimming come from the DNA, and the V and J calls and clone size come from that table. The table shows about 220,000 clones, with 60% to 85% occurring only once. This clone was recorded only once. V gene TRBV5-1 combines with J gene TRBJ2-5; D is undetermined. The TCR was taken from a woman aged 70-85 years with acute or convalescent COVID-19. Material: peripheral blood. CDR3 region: CASSLSPPPQETQYF. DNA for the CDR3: TGCGCCAGCAGCCTAAGTCCCCCACCCCAAGAGACCCAGTACTTC.